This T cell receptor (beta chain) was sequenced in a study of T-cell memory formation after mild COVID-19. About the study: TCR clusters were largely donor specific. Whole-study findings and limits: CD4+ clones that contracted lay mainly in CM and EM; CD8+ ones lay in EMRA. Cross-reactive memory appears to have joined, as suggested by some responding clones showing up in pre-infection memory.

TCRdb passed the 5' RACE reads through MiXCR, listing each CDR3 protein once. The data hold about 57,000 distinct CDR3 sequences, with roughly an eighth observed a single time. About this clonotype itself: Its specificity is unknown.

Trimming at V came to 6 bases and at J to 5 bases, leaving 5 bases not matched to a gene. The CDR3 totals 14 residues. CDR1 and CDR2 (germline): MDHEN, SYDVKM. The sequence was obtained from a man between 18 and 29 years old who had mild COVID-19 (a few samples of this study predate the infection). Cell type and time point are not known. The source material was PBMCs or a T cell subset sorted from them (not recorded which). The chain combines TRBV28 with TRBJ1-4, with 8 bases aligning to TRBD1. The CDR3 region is CASRSWTGNEKLFF. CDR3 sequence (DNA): TGTGCCAGCAGGAGTTGGACAGGGAATGAAAAACTGTTTTTT.